This T cell receptor (beta chain) was identified in a study of blood T cell repertoires in COVID-19. Study-level information: Spain, Italy and the United States supplied samples that represented acute and convalescent COVID-19. Sample material is recorded as cDNA or gDNA derived from T cells, B-cell-depleted T cells, or PBMCs.

How the authors handled the data: Amplification of reference gene primers provided the estimated nucleated cell counts. The repertoire was sequenced with immunoSEQ multiplex PCR; TCRdb's copy has only in-frame clones and lacks some. V and J calls and clone size are given by that table; D and trimming were obtained from the DNA. The data contain about 200,000 clones, about nine tenths of them singletons. The source of this sequence is a man aged 18 to 30 with active or convalescent COVID-19. Sequencing was done on a sample of peripheral blood.

The CDR3 is CASSPSPLAGGITDTQYF. In nucleotides, the CDR3 is TGTGCCAGCAGCCCTAGCCCCCTAGCGGGAGGAATCACAGATACGCAGTATTTT. The chain employs TRBV9 and TRBJ2-3, with TRBD2 matching 11 bases. Germline V gives CDR1 SGDLS, CDR2 YYNGEE. V was clipped by 4 bases and J by 2 bases; unmatched bases: 12. The CDR3 is 18 residues long.